This entry lists 14 T cell receptor beta chains sequenced from one sample in a study of cytomegalovirus exposure and HLA in healthy donors (dated by TCRdb to the late 2010s). The library was generated by the immunoSEQ multiplex PCR assay. TCRdb stores this immuneACCESS table with in-frame sequences only. Part of the clones is absent; in the studies checked, under half of the shortfall reflects unresolved V genes, and no reason is known for the rest. Here the sample has about 170,000 clones; roughly 89% occur a single time. The top ten clonotypes cover 10% of the sample. Sequencing used PBMCs. These receptors came from a woman under 30 in good health and CMV-seropositive.

The chain employs TRBV11-3 and TRBJ2-2; D is possibly TRBD2 (6 bases). Trimming removed 1 base at V and 4 bases at J, with 13 bases between. The CDR3 consists of 16 residues. Germline lookup yields CDR1 SGHNT and CDR2 YENEEA. CDR3 in amino acids: CASSLAGAVSTGELFF. Here the CDR3 DNA reads TGTGCCAGCAGCTTAGCGGGAGCTGTAAGCACCGGGGAGCTGTTTTTT. The whole variable domain, filled in from reference TRBV11-3 and TRBJ2-2, reads EAGVVQSPRYKIIEKKQPVAFWCNPISGHNTLYWYLQNLGQGPELLIRYENEEAVDDSQLPKDRFSAERLKGVDSTLKIQPAELGDSAVYLCASSLAGAVSTGELFFGEGSRLTVL.

The rearrangement links TRBV4-2 to TRBJ2-2; TRBD2 matches at 13 bases. CDR1 and CDR2 from the germline V gene are LGHNA and YNFKEQ. Germline trimming cut 0 bases from V and 4 bases from J; bases unmatched to any gene: 2. There are 17 residues in the CDR3. The DNA of the CDR3 is TGTGCCAGCAGCCAAGAGGGACTAGCGGGAAGCACCGGGGAGCTGTTTTTT. This sequence encodes CASSQEGLAGSTGELFF.

The gene calls are TRBV13 and TRBJ2-7; 13 positions agree with TRBD2. CDR3 length: 17 residues. CDR1 PRHDT and CDR2 FYEKMQ come from the germline V gene (reference sequence). The J segment lost 0 bases and the V segment lost 5 bases, leaving 7 bases of the junction unmatched. CDR3 amino acids: CASSPPGLAGDSYEQYF. The CDR3 nucleotides are TGTGCCAGCAGCCCTCCCGGACTAGCGGGAGACTCCTACGAGCAGTACTTC.

The chain joins TRBV5-1 to TRBJ1-4; D perhaps matches TRBD1 (5 bases). The CDR3 is 16 residues long. In germline, CDR1 is SGHRS, CDR2 YFSETQ. Deletions cut 2 bases from V and 1 base from J, with 12 bases between. CDR3 in DNA: TGCGCCAGCAGCTTTAGGGGCTTCCAAACTAATGAAAAACTGTTTTTT. This translates into CASSFRGFQTNEKLFF.

V and J are TRBV28 and TRBJ1-4; the D is unclear. Trimming shortened V by 3 bases and J by 0 bases, and 14 bases separated the two germline ends. This CDR3 comprises 17 residues. CDR1 is MDHEN, CDR2 SYDVKM, per germline. CDR3 loop: CASSLAGPSATNEKLFF. In DNA, the CDR3 is TGTGCCAGCAGTTTGGCAGGCCCCAGTGCAACTAATGAAAAACTGTTTTTT.

The chain links TRBV7-2 to TRBJ2-7; 8 nucleotides match TRBD2. The junction had 20 bases not matched to a gene; V was cut back by 3 bases and J by 4 bases. Germline loops: CDR1 SGHTA, CDR2 FQGNSA. This CDR3 spans 19 amino acids. The CDR3 DNA sequence: TGTGCCAGCAGCTTCGCCGGGGGGAGCGGGAGAGCCCGCTCTTACGAGCAGTACTTC. Protein product: CASSFAGGSGRARSYEQYF.

The chain couples TRBV15 to TRBJ1-1, with D unresolved. The V and J ends lost 2 bases and 0 bases respectively, with 4 bases between them. The CDR3 length is 13 residues. Germline V lookup: CDR1 LNHNV, CDR2 YYDKDF (reference sequence). The CDR3 sequence is CATSRQMNTEAFF. CDR3 in DNA: TGTGCCACCAGCAGACAGATGAACACTGAAGCTTTCTTT.

The rearrangement uses TRBV30 and TRBJ1-2; 7 bases agree with TRBD1. V lost 4 bases and J lost 6; bases outside the gene matches: 11. This CDR3 is 14 amino acids long. The germline gives CDR1 GTSNPN, CDR2 SVGIG (reference sequence). The CDR3 reads CAWTRGQARNGYTF. CDR3 sequence (DNA): TGTGCCTGGACCCGCGGACAGGCCCGCAATGGCTACACCTTC.

V and J are TRBV6-4 and TRBJ2-3; possible D gene TRBD2, 5 bases. Trimming pared 5 bases from V and 6 bases from J, leaving 15 bases between. The CDR3 length is 14 residues. In germline, CDR1 is MRHNA, CDR2 SNTAGT. CDR3 sequence (DNA): TGTGCCAGCAGTAGCGGTCCTCATGCCGATACGCAGTATTTT. The encoded protein is CASSSGPHADTQYF.

J is TRBJ2-5 and V is TRBV28, with 10 bases fitting TRBD1. Losses at the gene ends were 6 bases for V and 5 bases for J; bases not matched to a gene: 9. The CDR3 covers 15 residues. The germline V gene encodes CDR1 MDHEN and CDR2 SYDVKM. CDR3 sequence reads: CASSITGTGEETQYF. The DNA for the CDR3 is TGTGCCAGCAGCATCACCGGGACAGGGGAGGAGACCCAGTACTTC.

V is TRBV28 and J is TRBJ1-5; D remains unclear. This CDR3 is 11 amino acids long. Germline V gene data show CDR1 as MDHEN and CDR2 as SYDVKM. The V and J ends lost 7 bases and 5 bases respectively, with 6 bases between them. The CDR3 sequence: CASTSYQPQHF. The CDR3 coding sequence is TGTGCCAGCACCTCTTATCAGCCCCAGCATTTT. Full variable domain (outside the CDR3, taken from reference TRBV28 and TRBJ1-5): DVKVTQSSRYLVKRTGEKVFLECVQDMDHENMFWYRQDPGLGLRLIYFSYDVKMKEKGDIPEGYSVSREKKERFSLILESASTNQTSMYLCASTSYQPQHFGDGTRLSIL.

V gene TRBV19 combines with J gene TRBJ1-5; perhaps TRBD1 as D (5 bases). The CDR3 spans 17 residues. Per the germline V gene, CDR1 is LNHDA and CDR2 is SQIVND (reference sequence). Trimming took off 3 bases at V and 3 bases at J, with 18 bases between the two ends. The CDR3 bases are TGTGCCAGTAGTATTCCCGGCAGGGAAGTACACAATCAGCCCCAGCATTTT. Translating it yields CASSIPGREVHNQPQHF.

J is TRBJ2-1 and V is TRBV6-5; TRBD2 agrees at 11 bases. Germline CDR1 is MNHEY and CDR2 is SVGAGI. V was pared by 6 bases and J by 8 bases, with 9 bases of the junction left unmatched. This CDR3 contains 15 residues. CDR3 nucleotide sequence: TGTGCCAGCAGCGTAATAGCGGGAGGGCTAGATGAGCAGTTCTTC. Its protein product is CASSVIAGGLDEQFF.

The V and J genes are TRBV10-2 and TRBJ1-1; TRBD1 aligns across 7 bases. The CDR3 length is 15 residues. CDR1 is WSHSY, CDR2 SAAADI, per germline. With V trimmed by 4 bases and J by 5 bases, 10 bases remained unmatched. The CDR3 nucleotides are TGCGCCAGCAGTGCCTTACAGGGGATCAGAACTGAAGCTTTCTTT. It translates to CASSALQGIRTEAFF.